This T cell receptor (beta chain) is from a study of neurological immune-mediated disorders. The CDR3 runs to 15 residues. V lost 1 base, J lost 3 bases, and 10 bases lay in between. TCRdb redid the calling of the 5' RACE reads with MiXCR, one entry per CDR3 protein. The sample records approximately 40,000 distinct CDR3 sequences, 10% to 15% being singletons. The source material was PBMCs. The rearrangement uses TRBV12-3 or TRBV12-4 and TRBJ2-4; D possibly corresponds to TRBD1 (6 bases). The sequence was obtained from a female donor in good health. The CDR3, as DNA: TGTGCCAGCAGTTTAGGGGTAGGGGGCAAAAACATTCAGTACTTC. Its translation: CASSLGVGGKNIQYF.